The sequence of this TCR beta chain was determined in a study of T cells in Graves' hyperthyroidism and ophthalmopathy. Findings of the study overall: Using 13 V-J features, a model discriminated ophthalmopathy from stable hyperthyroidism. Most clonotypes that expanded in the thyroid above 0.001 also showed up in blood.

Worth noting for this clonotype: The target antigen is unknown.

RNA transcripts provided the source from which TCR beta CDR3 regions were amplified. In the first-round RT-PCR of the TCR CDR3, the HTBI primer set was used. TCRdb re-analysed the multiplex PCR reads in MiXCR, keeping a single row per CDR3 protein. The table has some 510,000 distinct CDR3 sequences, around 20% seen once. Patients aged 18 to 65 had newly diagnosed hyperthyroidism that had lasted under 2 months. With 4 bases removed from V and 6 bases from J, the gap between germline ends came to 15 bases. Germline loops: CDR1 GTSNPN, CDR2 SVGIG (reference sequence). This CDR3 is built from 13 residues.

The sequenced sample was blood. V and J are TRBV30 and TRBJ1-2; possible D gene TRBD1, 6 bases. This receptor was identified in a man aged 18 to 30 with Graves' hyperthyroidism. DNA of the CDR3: TGTGCCTGGAAACGCCCAACAGGGAATGGCTACACCTTC. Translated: CAWKRPTGNGYTF.